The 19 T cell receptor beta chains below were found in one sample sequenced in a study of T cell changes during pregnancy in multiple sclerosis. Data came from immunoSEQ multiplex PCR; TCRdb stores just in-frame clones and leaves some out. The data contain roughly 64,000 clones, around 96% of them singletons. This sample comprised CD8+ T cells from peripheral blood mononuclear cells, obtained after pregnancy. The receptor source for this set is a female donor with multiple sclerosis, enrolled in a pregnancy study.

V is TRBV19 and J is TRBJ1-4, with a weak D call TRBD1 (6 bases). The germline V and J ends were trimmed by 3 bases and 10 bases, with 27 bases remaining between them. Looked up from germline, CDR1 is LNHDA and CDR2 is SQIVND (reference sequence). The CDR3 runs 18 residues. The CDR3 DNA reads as TGTGCCAGTAGTATTTTGCCGATCGGACAGAAGGGGGATTTAAAACTGTTTTTT. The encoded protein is CASSILPIGQKGDLKLFF. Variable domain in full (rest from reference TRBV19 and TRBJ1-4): DGGITQSPKYLFRKEGQNVTLSCEQNLNHDAMYWYRQDPGQGLRLIYYSQIVNDFQKGDIAEGYSVSREKKESFPLTVTSAQKNPTAFYLCASSILPIGQKGDLKLFFGSGTQLSVL.

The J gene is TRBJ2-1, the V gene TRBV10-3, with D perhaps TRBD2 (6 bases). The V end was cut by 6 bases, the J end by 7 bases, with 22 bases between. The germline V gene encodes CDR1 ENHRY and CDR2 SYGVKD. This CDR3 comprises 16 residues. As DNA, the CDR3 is TGTGCCATCAGGGGGGATGTAGCGGACTCGGGGAATGAGCAGTTCTTC. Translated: CAIRGDVADSGNEQFF.

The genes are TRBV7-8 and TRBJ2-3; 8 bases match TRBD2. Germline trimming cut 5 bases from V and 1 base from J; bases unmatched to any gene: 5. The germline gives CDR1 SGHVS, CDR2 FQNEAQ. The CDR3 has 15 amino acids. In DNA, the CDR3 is TGTGCCAGCAGCCCGGGACTAGGGGGCACAGATACGCAGTATTTT. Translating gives CASSPGLGGTDTQYF.

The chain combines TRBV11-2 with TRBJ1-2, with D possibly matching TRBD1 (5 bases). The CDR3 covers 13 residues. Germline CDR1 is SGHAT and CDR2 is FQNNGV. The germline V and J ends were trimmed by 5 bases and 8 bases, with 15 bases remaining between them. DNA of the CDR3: TGTGCCAGCAGCCCGACAGATTCTCCCGGCTACACCTTC. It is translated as CASSPTDSPGYTF.

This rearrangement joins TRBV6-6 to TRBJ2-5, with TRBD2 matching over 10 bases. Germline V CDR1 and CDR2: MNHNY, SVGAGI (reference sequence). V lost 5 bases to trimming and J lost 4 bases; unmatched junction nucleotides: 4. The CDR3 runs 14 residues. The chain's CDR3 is CASSIAGGVETQYF. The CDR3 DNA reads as TGTGCCAGCAGTATAGCGGGAGGCGTAGAGACCCAGTACTTC.

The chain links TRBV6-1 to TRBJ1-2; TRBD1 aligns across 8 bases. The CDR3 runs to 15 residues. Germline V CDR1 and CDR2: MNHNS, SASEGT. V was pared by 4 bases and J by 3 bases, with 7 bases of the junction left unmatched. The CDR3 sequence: CASSGITTGDYGYTF. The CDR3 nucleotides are TGTGCCAGCAGTGGAATCACGACAGGGGACTATGGCTACACCTTC.

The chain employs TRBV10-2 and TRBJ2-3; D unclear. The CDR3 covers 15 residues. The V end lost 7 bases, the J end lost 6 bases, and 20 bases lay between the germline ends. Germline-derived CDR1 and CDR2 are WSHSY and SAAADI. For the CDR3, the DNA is TGCGCCAGCACCCCAGTGGGCTACCCTCAGGATACGCAGTATTTT. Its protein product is CASTPVGYPQDTQYF.

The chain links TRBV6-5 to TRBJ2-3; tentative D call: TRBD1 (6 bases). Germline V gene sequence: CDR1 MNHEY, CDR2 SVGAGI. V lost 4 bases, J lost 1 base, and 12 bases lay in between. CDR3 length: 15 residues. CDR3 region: CASSSQGAGTDTQYF. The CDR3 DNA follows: TGTGCCAGCAGTTCACAGGGCGCGGGCACAGATACGCAGTATTTT.

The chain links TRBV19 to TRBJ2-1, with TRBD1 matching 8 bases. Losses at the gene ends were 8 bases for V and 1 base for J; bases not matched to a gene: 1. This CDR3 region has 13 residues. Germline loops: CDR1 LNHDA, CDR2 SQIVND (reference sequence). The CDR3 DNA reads TGTGCCAGTGGACAGGGATCCTACAATGAGCAGTTCTTC. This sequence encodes CASGQGSYNEQFF.

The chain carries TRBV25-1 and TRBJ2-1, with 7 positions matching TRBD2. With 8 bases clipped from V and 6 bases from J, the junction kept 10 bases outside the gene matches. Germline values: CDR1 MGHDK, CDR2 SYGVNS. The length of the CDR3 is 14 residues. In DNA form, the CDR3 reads TGTGCCAGCTTCGAGGGCGGGAGTATCAATGAGCAGTTCTTC. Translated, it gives CASFEGGSINEQFF.

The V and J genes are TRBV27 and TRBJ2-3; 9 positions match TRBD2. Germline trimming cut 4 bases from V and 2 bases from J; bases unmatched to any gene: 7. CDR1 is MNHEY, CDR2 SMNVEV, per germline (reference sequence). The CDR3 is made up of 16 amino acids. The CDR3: CASSSRLAVNTDTQYF. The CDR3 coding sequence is TGTGCCAGCAGTTCCCGACTAGCGGTAAACACAGATACGCAGTATTTT.

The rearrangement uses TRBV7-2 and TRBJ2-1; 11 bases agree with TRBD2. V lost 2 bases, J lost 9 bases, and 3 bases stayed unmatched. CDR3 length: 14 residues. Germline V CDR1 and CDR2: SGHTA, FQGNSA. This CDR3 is CASSLYLAGGEQFF. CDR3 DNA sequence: TGTGCCAGCAGCTTATACCTAGCGGGAGGTGAGCAGTTCTTC.

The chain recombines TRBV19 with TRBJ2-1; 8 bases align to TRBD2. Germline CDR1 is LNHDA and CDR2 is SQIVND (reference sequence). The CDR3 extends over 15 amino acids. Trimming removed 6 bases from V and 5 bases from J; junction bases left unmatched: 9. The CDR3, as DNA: TGTGCCAGTAGCCGTACTAGCGGAGAACACAATGAGCAGTTCTTC. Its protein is CASSRTSGEHNEQFF.

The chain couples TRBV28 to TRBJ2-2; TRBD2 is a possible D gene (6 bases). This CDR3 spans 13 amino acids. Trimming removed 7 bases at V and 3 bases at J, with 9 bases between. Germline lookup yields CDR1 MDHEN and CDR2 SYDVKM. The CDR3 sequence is CASNWGDTGELFF. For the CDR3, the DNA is TGTGCCAGCAATTGGGGGGACACCGGGGAGCTGTTTTTT.

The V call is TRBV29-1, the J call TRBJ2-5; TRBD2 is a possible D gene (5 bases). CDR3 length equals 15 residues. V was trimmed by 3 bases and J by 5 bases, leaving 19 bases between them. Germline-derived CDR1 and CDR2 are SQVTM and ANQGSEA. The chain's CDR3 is CSVDRPGMIGETQYF. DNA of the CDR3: TGCAGCGTTGACCGCCCCGGGATGATCGGGGAGACCCAGTACTTC.

The CDR3 here is CASSRGGAAEYNEQFF. CDR3 coding DNA: TGTGCCAGCAGCCGAGGGGGGGCTGCAGAGTACAATGAGCAGTTCTTC. This chain joins TRBV11-2 and TRBJ2-1; tentatively, D is TRBD2 (7 bases). Trimming pared 5 bases from V and 4 bases from J, leaving 18 bases between. The CDR3 has 16 residues. CDR1 and CDR2 from the germline V gene are SGHAT and FQNNGV.

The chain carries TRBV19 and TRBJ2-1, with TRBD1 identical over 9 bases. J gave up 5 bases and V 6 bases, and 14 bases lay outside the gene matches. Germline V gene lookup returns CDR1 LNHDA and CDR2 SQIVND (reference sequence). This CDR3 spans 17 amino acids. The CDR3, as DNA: TGTGCCAGTAGGTTGGAGGCGGGACAGGGAATGGACAATGAGCAGTTCTTC. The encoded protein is CASRLEAGQGMDNEQFF.

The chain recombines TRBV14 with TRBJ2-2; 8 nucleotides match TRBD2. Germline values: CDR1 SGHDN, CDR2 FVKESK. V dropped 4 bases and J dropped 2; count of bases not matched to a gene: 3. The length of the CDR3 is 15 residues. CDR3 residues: CASSRGTSNTGELFF. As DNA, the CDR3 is TGTGCCAGCAGCCGAGGGACTAGTAACACCGGGGAGCTGTTTTTT.

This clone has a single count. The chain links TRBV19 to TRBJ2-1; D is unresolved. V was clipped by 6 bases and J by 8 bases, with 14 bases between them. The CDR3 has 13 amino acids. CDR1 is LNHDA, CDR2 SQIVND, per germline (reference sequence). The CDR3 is CASRSWIQDEQFF. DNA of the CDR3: TGTGCCAGTAGATCATGGATCCAGGATGAGCAGTTCTTC.